This section outlines one T cell receptor beta chain sequence together with its context. Its specific antigen is unknown. Base-call qualities are not available, and no considerably larger clone is one nucleotide away. Whole blood was collected in K2EDTA tubes by collaborating institutions according to the institutions' own protocols. Collaborator samples were shipped for TCRbeta analysis as frozen whole blood, isolated PBMCs, or DNA extracted from either sample type. The immunoSEQ Assay, a bias-controlled multiplex PCR, was used to amplify TCRbeta CDR3 regions from genomic DNA. The paper's data handling went like this. The number of nucleated cells in each sample was estimated by amplification of reference gene primers within the assay. Sequence reads were collapsed and filtered to measure the absolute abundance of every unique TCRbeta CDR3 rearrangement. For each sample, productive Simpson clonality was calculated as the square root of Simpson's diversity index across productive rearrangements. TCRdb stores this immuneACCESS table with in-frame sequences only. Part of the clones is absent; in the studies checked, under half of the shortfall reflects unresolved V genes, and no reason is known for the rest. The D gene and trimming were derived from the DNA, and the V and J assignments and clone size from that table. In this sample the table shows around 110,000 clones, roughly 81% of which occur a single time. The ten largest clones represent approximately 1.5% of the sample.

The data originate from a study of blood T cell repertoires in COVID-19 (dated by TCRdb to 2020 to 2022). For the study in its entirety: The collaborator samples originated in the United States, Italy and Spain and spanned the acute and convalescent phases of COVID-19. The prospective study material was composed of cDNA or gDNA derived from T cells, B-cell-depleted T cells, or PBMCs. Subjects who had been exposed to COVID-19, were actively infected with it, or had recovered from it provided the deeply sampled blood TCRbeta repertoires that made up the dataset. A freely available public database, intended as a resource for researchers studying the immune response to SARS-CoV-2, is where the repertoires were released. Samples were obtained from the ongoing ImmuneRACE study (first 160 participants) and from 1,254 subjects provided by 6 global collaborators. Nearly every sample came with metadata listing a de-identified subject ID, COVID-19 status, age in years and sex. Where available, HLA class I and class II types were taken from metadata supplied by the sample provider and were not determined by assay-based typing. The investigation overall reported the following: The amount of clinical and demographic metadata varied by source and participant and was provided uncurated.

CDR1 ENHRY and CDR2 SYGVKD are derived from the germline V gene. The V end gives up 6 bases and the J end 3 bases, leaving 2 bases in the junction not matched to a gene. The CDR3 numbers 13 residues from cysteine through phenylalanine. Only the CDR3 DNA is retained, 39 bases long and in frame from the first base. The receptor comes from a man aged 35 to 55 with acute or convalescent COVID-19. Rearrangement joined TRBV10-3 to TRBJ1-5; the junction holds 7 bases that match TRBD1. Material for sequencing was peripheral blood. The CDR3 is CAIRGQPNQPQHF. The nucleotides are TGTGCCATCAGGGGACAGCCCAATCAGCCCCAGCATTTT.